These T cell receptor beta chains were read from a single sample in a study of OX40 agonist ivuxolimab in advanced cancers. The protocol was immunoSEQ multiplex PCR, while the TCRdb copy is restricted to in-frame clones and leaves out a portion. The sample yields roughly 40,000 clones, approximately 85% seen once. This sample comprised CD4+ or CD8+ T cells sorted from blood, obtained in a trial of the OX40 agonist ivuxolimab. The receptors come from an adult with an advanced solid tumor such as melanoma, head and neck, liver or kidney cancer. CDR3s include the opening cysteine and the closing phenylalanine or tryptophan. The order of the fields is J gene, V gene, CDR3 protein.

J: TRBJ1-2
V: TRBV4-1
CDR3: CASSQGYGYTF

J: TRBJ2-2
V: TRBV6-4
CDR3: CASSDWRTGELFF

J: TRBJ1-6
V: TRBV7-2
CDR3: CASSLGLGRINSPLHF

J: TRBJ1-2
V: TRBV7-2
CDR3: CASRGTTNYGYTF

J: TRBJ2-5
V: TRBV27
CDR3: CASSPWDGRETQYF

J: TRBJ2-7
V: TRBV6-5
CDR3: CASSYGSTYEQYF

J: TRBJ2-2
V: TRBV4-3
CDR3: CASSQELARGTGELFF

J: TRBJ1-2
V: TRBV6-5
CDR3: CASSYSWDRGYGYTF

J: TRBJ2-7
V: TRBV29-1
CDR3: CSVEDPGTYEQYF

J: TRBJ1-1
V: TRBV7-9
CDR3: CASSSSDTGMNTEAFF

J: TRBJ1-2
V: TRBV19
CDR3: CASSERGYGYTF

J: TRBJ2-5
V: TRBV9
CDR3: CASSVVGHTGGTQYF

J: TRBJ1-2
V: TRBV7-8
CDR3: CASSFTRATNYGYTF

J: TRBJ1-2
V: TRBV6-5
CDR3: CASSLRDGANYGYTF

J: TRBJ2-1
V: TRBV5-6
CDR3: CASSLGGGGGSYNEQFF

J: TRBJ1-5
V: TRBV27
CDR3: CASSLGQGGQPQHF